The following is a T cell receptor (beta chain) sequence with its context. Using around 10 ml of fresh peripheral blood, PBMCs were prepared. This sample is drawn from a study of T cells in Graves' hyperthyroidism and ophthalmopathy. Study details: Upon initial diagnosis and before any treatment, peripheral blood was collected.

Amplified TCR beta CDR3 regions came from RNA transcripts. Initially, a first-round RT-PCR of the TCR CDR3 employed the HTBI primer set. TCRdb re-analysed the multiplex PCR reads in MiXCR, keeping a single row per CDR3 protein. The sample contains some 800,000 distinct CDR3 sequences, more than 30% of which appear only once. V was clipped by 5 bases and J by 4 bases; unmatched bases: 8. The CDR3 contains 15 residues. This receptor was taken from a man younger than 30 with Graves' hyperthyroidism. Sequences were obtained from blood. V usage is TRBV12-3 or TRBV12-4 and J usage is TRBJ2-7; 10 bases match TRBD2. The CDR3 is CASSPRGLASYEQYF. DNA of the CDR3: TGTGCCAGCAGTCCTAGGGGACTAGCGTCGTACGAGCAGTACTTC.